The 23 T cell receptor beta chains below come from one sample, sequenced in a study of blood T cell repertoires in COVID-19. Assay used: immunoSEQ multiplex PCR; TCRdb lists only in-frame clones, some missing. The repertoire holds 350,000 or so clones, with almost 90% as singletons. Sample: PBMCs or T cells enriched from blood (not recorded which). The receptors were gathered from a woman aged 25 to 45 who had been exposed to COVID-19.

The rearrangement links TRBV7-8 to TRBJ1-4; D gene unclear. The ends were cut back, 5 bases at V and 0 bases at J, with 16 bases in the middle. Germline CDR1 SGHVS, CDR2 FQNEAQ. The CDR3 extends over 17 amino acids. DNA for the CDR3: TGTGCCAGCAGCCCCGCCCACGGCCGGGCAACTAATGAAAAACTGTTTTTT. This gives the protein CASSPAHGRATNEKLFF.

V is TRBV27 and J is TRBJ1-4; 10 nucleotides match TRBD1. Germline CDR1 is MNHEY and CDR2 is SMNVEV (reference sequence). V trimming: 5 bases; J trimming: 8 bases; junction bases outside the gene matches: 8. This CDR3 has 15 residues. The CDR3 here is CASSPWTGGLEKLFF. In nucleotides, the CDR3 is TGTGCCAGCAGTCCATGGACAGGGGGTTTGGAAAAACTGTTTTTT.

The CDR3 nucleotides are TGTGCCAGCAGACCCCAGGGGAATAGTCTTGAAGCTTTCTTT. Residues: CASRPQGNSLEAFF. The chain carries TRBV28 and TRBJ1-1; weak D call: TRBD1 (6 bases). CDR1 and CDR2 (germline): MDHEN, SYDVKM. The CDR3 runs 14 residues. Trimming cost V 6 bases and J 7 bases, with 18 bases left between them.

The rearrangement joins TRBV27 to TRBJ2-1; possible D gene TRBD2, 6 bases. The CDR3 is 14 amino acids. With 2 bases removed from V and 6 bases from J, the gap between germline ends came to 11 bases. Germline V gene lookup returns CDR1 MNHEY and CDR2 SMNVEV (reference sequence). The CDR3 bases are TGTGCCAGCAGTTTAGCAGCGGGTCGCAATGAGCAGTTCTTC. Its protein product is CASSLAAGRNEQFF.

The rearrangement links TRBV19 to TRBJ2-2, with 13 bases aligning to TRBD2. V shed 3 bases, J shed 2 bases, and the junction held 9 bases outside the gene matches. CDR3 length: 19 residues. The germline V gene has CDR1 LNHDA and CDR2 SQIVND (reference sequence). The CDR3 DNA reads TGTGCCAGTAGTATCCCCGGACTAGCGGGAGTGGGTAACACCGGGGAGCTGTTTTTT. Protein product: CASSIPGLAGVGNTGELFF.

CDR3 nucleotide sequence: TGTGCCAGCAGTAACGGGGAGGGTAACACTGAAGCTTTCTTT. It codes for CASSNGEGNTEAFF. The V gene is TRBV7-9, the J gene TRBJ1-1; no definite D call. Germline CDR1 is SEHNR and CDR2 is FQNEAQ (reference sequence). Trimming took 6 bases from V and 2 from J, leaving 13 bases between them. CDR3 size: 14 residues.

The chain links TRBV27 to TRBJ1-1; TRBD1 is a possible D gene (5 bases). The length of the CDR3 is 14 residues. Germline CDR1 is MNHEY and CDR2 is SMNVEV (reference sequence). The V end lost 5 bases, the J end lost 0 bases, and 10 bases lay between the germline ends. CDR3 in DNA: TGTGCCAGCAGTCGGGGGTCCATGAACACTGAAGCTTTCTTT. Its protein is CASSRGSMNTEAFF.

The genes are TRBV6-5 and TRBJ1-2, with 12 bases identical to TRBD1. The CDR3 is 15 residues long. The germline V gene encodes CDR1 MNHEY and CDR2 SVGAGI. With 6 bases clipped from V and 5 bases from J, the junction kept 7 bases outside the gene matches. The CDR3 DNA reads TGTGCCAGCAGAGACGGGACAGGGGGCGGGTATGGCTACACCTTC. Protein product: CASRDGTGGGYGYTF.

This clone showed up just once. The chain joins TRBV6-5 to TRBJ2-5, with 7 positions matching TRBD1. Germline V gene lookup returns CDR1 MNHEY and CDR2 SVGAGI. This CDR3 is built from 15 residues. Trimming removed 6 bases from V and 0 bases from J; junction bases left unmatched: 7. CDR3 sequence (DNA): TGTGCCAGCAGGAACAGGGGTTGGGACCAAGAGACCCAGTACTTC. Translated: CASRNRGWDQETQYF.

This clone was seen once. In DNA form, the CDR3 reads TGTGCCATCAGTGAGCTTTTCGGGGGGTCGGAGAACACTGAAGCTTTCTTT. As protein: CAISELFGGSENTEAFF. V gene TRBV10-3 combines with J gene TRBJ1-1, with D possibly matching TRBD1 (5 bases). This CDR3 contains 17 residues. Germline-derived CDR1 and CDR2 are ENHRY and SYGVKD. V lost 2 bases, J lost 1 base, and 17 bases lay in between.

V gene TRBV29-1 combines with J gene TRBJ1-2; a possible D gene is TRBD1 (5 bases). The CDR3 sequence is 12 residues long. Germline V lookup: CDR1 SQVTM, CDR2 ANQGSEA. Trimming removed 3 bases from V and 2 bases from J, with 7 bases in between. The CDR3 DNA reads TGCAGCGTTGAGGGGCGGAACTATGGCTACACCTTC. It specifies CSVEGRNYGYTF.

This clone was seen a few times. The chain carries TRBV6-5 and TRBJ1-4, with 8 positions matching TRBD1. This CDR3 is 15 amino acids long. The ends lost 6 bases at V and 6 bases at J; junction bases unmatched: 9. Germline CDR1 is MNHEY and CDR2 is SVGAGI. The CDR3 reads CASSRKTGVDEKLFF. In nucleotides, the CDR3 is TGTGCCAGCAGCCGTAAGACAGGGGTGGATGAAAAACTGTTTTTT.

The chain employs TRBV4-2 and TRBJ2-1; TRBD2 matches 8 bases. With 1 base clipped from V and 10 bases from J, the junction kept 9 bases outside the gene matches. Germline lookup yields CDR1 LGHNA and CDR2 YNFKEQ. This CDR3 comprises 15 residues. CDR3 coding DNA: TGTGCCAGCAGCCAAGGGCTAGGTAGCGGGGACGAGCAGTTCTTC. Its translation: CASSQGLGSGDEQFF.

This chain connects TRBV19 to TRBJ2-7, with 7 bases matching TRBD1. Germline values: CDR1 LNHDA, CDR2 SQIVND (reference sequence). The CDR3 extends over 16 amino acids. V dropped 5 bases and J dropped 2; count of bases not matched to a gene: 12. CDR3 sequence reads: CASSPQFNRGPYEQYF. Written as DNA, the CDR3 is TGTGCCAGTAGTCCCCAATTTAACAGGGGCCCCTACGAGCAGTACTTC.

The CDR3 region has the DNA TGTGCCAGCAGCCAGGACCTAGGGGTTCAGCCCCAGCATTTT. This gives the protein CASSQDLGVQPQHF. The chain carries TRBV3-1 (or the pseudogene TRBV3-2) and TRBJ1-5; TRBD1 is a possible D gene (5 bases). The CDR3 has 14 amino acids. V was trimmed by 3 bases and J by 6 bases, leaving 12 bases between them. Germline V CDR1 and CDR2: LGHDT, YNNKEL (reference sequence).

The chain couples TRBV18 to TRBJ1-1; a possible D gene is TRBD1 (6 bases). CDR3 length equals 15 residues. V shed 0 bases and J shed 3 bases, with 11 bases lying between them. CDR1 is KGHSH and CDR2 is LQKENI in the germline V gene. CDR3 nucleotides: TGTGCCAGCTCACCACCGAGAAACAGGGACACTGAAGCTTTCTTT. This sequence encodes CASSPPRNRDTEAFF.

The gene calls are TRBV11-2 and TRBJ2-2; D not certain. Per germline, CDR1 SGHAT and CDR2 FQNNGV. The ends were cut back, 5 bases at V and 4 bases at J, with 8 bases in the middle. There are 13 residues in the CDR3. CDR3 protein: CASSQVLTGELFF. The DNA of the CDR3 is TGTGCCAGCAGCCAGGTTCTCACCGGGGAGCTGTTTTTT.

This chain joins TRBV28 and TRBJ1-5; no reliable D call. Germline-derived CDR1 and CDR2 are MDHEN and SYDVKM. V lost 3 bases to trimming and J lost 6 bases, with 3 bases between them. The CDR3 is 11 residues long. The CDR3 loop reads CASSFRQPQHF. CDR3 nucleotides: TGTGCCAGCAGTTTTCGTCAGCCCCAGCATTTT.

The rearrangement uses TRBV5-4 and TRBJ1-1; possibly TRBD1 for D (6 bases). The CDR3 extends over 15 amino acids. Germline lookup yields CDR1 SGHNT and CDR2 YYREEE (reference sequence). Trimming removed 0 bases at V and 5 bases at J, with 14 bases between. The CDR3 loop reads CASSLDRGGSTEAFF. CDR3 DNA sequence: TGTGCCAGCAGCTTGGATAGGGGGGGGAGTACTGAAGCTTTCTTT.

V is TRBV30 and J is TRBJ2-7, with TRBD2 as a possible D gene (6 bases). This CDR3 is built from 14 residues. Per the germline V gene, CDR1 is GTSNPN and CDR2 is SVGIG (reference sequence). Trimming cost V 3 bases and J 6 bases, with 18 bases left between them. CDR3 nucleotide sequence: TGTGCCTGGAGCCCGGGACTCCCGTCGGTCGAGCAGTACTTC. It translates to CAWSPGLPSVEQYF. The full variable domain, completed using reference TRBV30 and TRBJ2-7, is SQTIHQWPATLVQPVGSPLSLECTVEGTSNPNLYWYRQAAGRGLQLLFYSVGIGQISSEVPQNLSASRPQDRQFILSSKKLLLSDSGFYLCAWSPGLPSVEQYFGPGTRLTVT.

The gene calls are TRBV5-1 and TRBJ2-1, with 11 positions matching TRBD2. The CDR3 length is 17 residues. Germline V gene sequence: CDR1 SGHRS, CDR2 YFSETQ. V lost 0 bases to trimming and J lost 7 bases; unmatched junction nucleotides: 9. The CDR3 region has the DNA TGCGCCAGCAGCTTGGCCACTAGCGGGAGTTCGGGGAATGAGCAGTTCTTC. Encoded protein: CASSLATSGSSGNEQFF.

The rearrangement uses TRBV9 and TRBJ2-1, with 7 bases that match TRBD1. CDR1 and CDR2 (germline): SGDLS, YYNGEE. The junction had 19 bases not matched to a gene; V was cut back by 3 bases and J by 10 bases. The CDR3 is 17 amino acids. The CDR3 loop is CASSANRQGMTPREQFF. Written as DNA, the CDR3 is TGTGCCAGCAGCGCGAATCGACAGGGAATGACCCCACGAGAGCAGTTCTTC. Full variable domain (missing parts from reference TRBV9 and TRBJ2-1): DSGVTQTPKHLITATGQRVTLRCSPRSGDLSVYWYQQSLDQGLQFLIQYYNGEERAKGNILERFSAQQFPDLHSELNLSSLELGDSALYFCASSANRQGMTPREQFFGPGTRLTVL.

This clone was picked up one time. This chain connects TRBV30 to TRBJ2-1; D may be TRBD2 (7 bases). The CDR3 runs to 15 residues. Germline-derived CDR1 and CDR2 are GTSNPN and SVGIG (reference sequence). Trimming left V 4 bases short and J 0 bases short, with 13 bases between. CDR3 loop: CAWKGRGNSYNEQFF. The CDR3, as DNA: TGTGCCTGGAAGGGGAGGGGGAACTCCTACAATGAGCAGTTCTTC.